The 18 T cell receptor beta chains listed next were all sequenced from one sample in a study of OX40 agonist ivuxolimab in advanced cancers. Profiling relied on immunoSEQ multiplex PCR, and the TCRdb table lists in-frame clones only, not all of them. The table has approximately 68,000 clones, under 95% seen once; the top ten hold roughly a tenth. Sequenced here: CD4+ or CD8+ T cells sorted from blood, sampled in a trial of the OX40 agonist ivuxolimab. These receptors all come from an adult with an advanced solid tumor such as melanoma, head and neck, liver or kidney cancer.

The rearrangement uses TRBV10-2 and TRBJ2-5; 10 bases map to TRBD2. The J call may be mistaken, given a closer DNA end match to TRBJ2-7. The CDR3 is made up of 15 amino acids. Germline CDR1 is WSHSY and CDR2 is SAAADI. CDR3 DNA sequence: TGCGCCAGCAGTGAGAGCGGGGGGGCCTCCTACGAGCAGTACTTC. Protein product: CASSESGGASYEQYF.

For the CDR3, the DNA is TGTGCCAGCAGCGGAATCCAGGGGACCTACAATGAGCAGTTCTTC. Encoded protein: CASSGIQGTYNEQFF. J is TRBJ2-1 and V is TRBV9; D is possibly TRBD1 (6 bases). Trimming removed 3 bases from V and 2 bases from J, with 12 bases in between. Germline V CDR1 and CDR2: SGDLS, YYNGEE. The CDR3 loop spans 15 amino acids.

This chain links TRBV29-1 with TRBJ2-7, with no clear D. This CDR3 is built from 13 residues. Germline CDR1 SQVTM, CDR2 ANQGSEA. Trimming took 3 bases from V and 2 from J, leaving 11 bases between them. The CDR3 DNA is TGCAGCGTTGAGTCGGCAGCAACCTACGAGCAGTACTTC. Amino acid sequence: CSVESAATYEQYF.

The chain is built from TRBV7-9 and TRBJ2-7, with TRBD1 identical over 9 bases. J gave up 0 bases and V 6 bases, and 6 bases lay outside the gene matches. The CDR3 runs to 15 residues. CDR1 is SEHNR and CDR2 is FQNEAQ in the germline V gene (reference sequence). CDR3 sequence reads: CASRRQGDYSYEQYF. In DNA, the CDR3 is TGTGCCAGCAGACGACAGGGGGACTACTCCTACGAGCAGTACTTC. The full variable domain, its missing parts supplied by reference TRBV7-9 and TRBJ2-7, is DTGVSQNPRHKITKRGQNVTFRCDPISEHNRLYWYRQTLGQGPEFLTYFQNEAQLEKSRLLSDRFSAERPKGSFSTLEIQRTEQGDSAMYLCASRRQGDYSYEQYFGPGTRLTVT.

V gene TRBV9 combines with J gene TRBJ1-2; TRBD1 agrees at 7 bases. Germline loops: CDR1 SGDLS, CDR2 YYNGEE. The CDR3 covers 15 residues. The V gene end was trimmed by 4 bases and the J gene end by 3 bases; junction bases not matched to a gene: 9. The CDR3 loop is CASSPQTGKDYGYTF. In nucleotides, the CDR3 is TGTGCCAGCAGCCCCCAGACAGGGAAGGACTATGGCTACACCTTC.

This sequence joins TRBV7-5 and TRBJ1-2. TRBV7-5 is shown as a pseudogene. This CDR3 is 13 amino acids long. DNA for the CDR3: TGTGTCAGAAGCTCCTCTCTCAACTATGGCTACACCTTC. Translated, it gives CVRSSSLNYGYTF.

The chain recombines TRBV20-1 with TRBJ2-3; D is undetermined. The germline V gene encodes CDR1 DFQATT and CDR2 SNEGSKA (reference sequence). V lost 4 bases to trimming and J lost 14 bases, with 13 bases between them. This CDR3 is built from 10 residues. The CDR3 nucleotides read TGCAGTGCTAAAATGGGAATCCGGTATTTT. Translation gives CSAKMGIRYF.

The chain recombines TRBV27 with TRBJ1-4, with D possibly TRBD1 on 5 matching bases. Germline CDR1 MNHEY, CDR2 SMNVEV (reference sequence). V shed 3 bases and J shed 7 bases, with 12 bases lying between them. This CDR3 region has 14 residues. In nucleotides, the CDR3 is TGTGCCAGCAGTTTTCCAGGGACGGGTGAAAAACTGTTTTTT. It yields the protein CASSFPGTGEKLFF.

The rearrangement links TRBV19 to TRBJ2-3; D gene uncertain. The V and J ends lost 3 bases and 5 bases respectively, with 9 bases between them. Germline loops: CDR1 LNHDA, CDR2 SQIVND (reference sequence). The CDR3 extends over 13 amino acids. The CDR3 spells CASSIFVVDTQYF. The CDR3 bases are TGTGCCAGTAGTATCTTCGTCGTAGATACGCAGTATTTT.

The gene calls are TRBV9 and TRBJ1-2; D gene uncertain. Germline V gives CDR1 SGDLS, CDR2 YYNGEE. Between the trimmed V and J ends, which lost 3 bases and 8 bases, there was a span of 14 bases. This CDR3 is built from 13 residues. The CDR3 DNA is TGTGCCAGCAGCGGACCCGCCGTTAGGGGCTACACCTTC. Its translation is CASSGPAVRGYTF.

This rearrangement joins TRBV21-1 to TRBJ2-5; the table assigns TRBD2, which was not confirmed against the DNA. TRBV21-1 is a documented pseudogene. This CDR3 region has 15 residues. The CDR3 loop reads CASSDSDYLQETQYF. As DNA, the CDR3 is TGTGCCAGCAGCGATTCCGACTACCTACAAGAGACCCAGTACTTC.

This chain uses TRBV4-2 with TRBJ2-7, with TRBD2 identical over 7 bases. The CDR3 is 14 amino acids. Germline V gene lookup returns CDR1 LGHNA and CDR2 YNFKEQ. V shed 4 bases and J 2 bases; nucleotides not matched to a gene: 5. The CDR3 DNA reads TGTGCCAGCAGCCCCCCGGGGGGAACCTACGAGCAGTACTTC. It yields the protein CASSPPGGTYEQYF.

CDR3 nucleotide sequence: TGTGCCAGCAGCGTAGTGACAGTTGAAGCTTTCTTT. Translating it yields CASSVVTVEAFF. This chain connects TRBV9 to TRBJ1-1, with D maybe TRBD1 (5 bases). This CDR3 spans 12 amino acids. V lost 0 bases to trimming and J lost 7 bases, with 7 bases between them. From germline, CDR1 is SGDLS and CDR2 YYNGEE.

The chain carries TRBV15 and TRBJ2-2, with D unresolved. The germline V gene encodes CDR1 LNHNV and CDR2 YYDKDF (reference sequence). The CDR3 extends over 17 amino acids. V was pared by 0 bases and J by 2 bases, with 13 bases between. The CDR3 nucleotides are TGTGCCACCAGCAGAGATAAGCAAAGTGGAAACACCGGGGAGCTGTTTTTT. It codes for CATSRDKQSGNTGELFF.

In DNA form, the CDR3 reads TGTGCCAGCAGCCGGACTAGCGGGGGGGGCAATGAGCAGTTCTTC. Translated, it gives CASSRTSGGGNEQFF. The genes are TRBV4-2 and TRBJ2-1; 15 bases fit TRBD2. The ends lost 4 bases at V and 6 bases at J; junction bases unmatched: 1. This CDR3 comprises 15 residues. Germline V gene sequence: CDR1 LGHNA, CDR2 YNFKEQ.

This chain uses TRBV9 with TRBJ2-1; the D gene is possibly TRBD1 (6 bases). The V gene's germline CDR1 is SGDLS and CDR2 YYNGEE. V lost 3 bases to trimming and J lost 0 bases, with 10 bases between them. The CDR3 is 15 amino acids. The CDR3 loop is CASSGFRGSYNEQFF. The CDR3 DNA follows: TGTGCCAGCAGCGGATTCAGGGGCTCCTACAATGAGCAGTTCTTC.

The V call is TRBV27, the J call TRBJ1-1, with D unclear. With 0 bases removed from V and 4 bases from J, the gap between germline ends came to 12 bases. The CDR3 totals 15 residues. The V gene's germline CDR1 is MNHEY and CDR2 SMNVEV (reference sequence). The CDR3 loop is CASSLSPPSGTEAFF. The CDR3 DNA reads as TGTGCCAGCAGTTTATCCCCCCCTTCGGGCACTGAAGCTTTCTTT.

The V gene is TRBV7-2, the J gene TRBJ2-7; TRBD1 agrees at 10 bases. The J segment lost 4 bases and the V segment lost 4 bases, leaving 7 bases of the junction unmatched. From germline, CDR1 is SGHTA and CDR2 FQGNSA. This CDR3 is built from 15 residues. CDR3 nucleotides: TGTGCCAGCAGCTGGGGTGGACAGGGGGTGTACGAGCAGTACTTC. Encoded protein: CASSWGGQGVYEQYF.